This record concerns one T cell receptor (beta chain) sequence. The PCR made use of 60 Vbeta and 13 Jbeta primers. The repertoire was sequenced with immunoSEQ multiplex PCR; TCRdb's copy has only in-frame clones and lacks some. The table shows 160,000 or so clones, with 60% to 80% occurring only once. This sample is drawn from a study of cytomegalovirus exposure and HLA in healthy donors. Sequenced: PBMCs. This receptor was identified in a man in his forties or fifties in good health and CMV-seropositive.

The CDR3 DNA follows: TGTGCCAGCTCACCAGGGACAGGGGGCCAAGAGACCCAGTACTTC. Translation: CASSPGTGGQETQYF. The chain joins TRBV18 to TRBJ2-5; 11 bases line up with TRBD1. Trimming removed 2 bases from V and 1 base from J; junction bases left unmatched: 0. The CDR3 sequence is 15 residues long. CDR1 is KGHSH, CDR2 LQKENI, per germline.